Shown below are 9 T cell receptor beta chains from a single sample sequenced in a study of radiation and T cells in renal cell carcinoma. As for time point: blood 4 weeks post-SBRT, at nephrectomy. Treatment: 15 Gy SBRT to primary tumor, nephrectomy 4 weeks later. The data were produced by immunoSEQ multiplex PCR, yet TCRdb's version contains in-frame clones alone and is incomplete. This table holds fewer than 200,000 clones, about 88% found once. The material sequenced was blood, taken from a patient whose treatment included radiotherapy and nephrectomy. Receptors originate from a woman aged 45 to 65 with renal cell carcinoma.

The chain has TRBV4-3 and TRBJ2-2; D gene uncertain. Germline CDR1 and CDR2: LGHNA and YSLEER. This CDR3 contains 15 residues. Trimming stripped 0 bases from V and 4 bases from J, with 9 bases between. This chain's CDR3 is CASSQDRASTGELFF. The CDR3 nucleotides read TGCGCCAGCAGCCAAGATCGGGCCAGCACCGGGGAGCTGTTTTTT.

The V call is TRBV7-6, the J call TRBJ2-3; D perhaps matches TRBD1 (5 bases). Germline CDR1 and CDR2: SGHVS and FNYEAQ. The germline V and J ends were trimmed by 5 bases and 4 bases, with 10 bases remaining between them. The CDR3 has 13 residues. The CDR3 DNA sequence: TGTGCCAGCAGCGGCAGCAGGGCAGATACGCAGTATTTT. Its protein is CASSGSRADTQYF. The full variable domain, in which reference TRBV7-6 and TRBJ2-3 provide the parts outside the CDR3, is GAGVSQSPRYKVTKRGQDVALRCDPISGHVSLYWYRQALGQGPEFLTYFNYEAQQDKSGLPNDRFSAERPEGSISTLTIQRTEQRDSAMYRCASSGSRADTQYFGPGTRLTVL.

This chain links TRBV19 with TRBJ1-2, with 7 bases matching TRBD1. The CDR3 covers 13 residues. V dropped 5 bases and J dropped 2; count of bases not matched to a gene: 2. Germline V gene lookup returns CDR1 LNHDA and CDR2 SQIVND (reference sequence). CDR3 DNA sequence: TGTGCCAGTAGTCGACAGGGAAACTATGGCTACACCTTC. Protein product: CASSRQGNYGYTF.

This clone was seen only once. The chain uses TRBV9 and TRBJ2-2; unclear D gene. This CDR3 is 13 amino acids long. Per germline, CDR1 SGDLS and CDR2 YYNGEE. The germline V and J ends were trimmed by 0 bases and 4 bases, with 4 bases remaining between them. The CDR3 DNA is TGTGCCAGCAGCGTAGGTTTCACCGGGGAGCTGTTTTTT. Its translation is CASSVGFTGELFF. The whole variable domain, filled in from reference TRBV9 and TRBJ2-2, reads DSGVTQTPKHLITATGQRVTLRCSPRSGDLSVYWYQQSLDQGLQFLIQYYNGEERAKGNILERFSAQQFPDLHSELNLSSLELGDSALYFCASSVGFTGELFFGEGSRLTVL.

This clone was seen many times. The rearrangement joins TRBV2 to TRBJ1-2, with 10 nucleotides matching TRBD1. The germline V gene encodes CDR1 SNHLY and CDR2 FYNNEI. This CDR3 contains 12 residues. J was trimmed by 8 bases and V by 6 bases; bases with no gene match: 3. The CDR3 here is CASSVGQGGYTF. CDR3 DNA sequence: TGTGCCAGCAGCGTGGGACAGGGGGGCTACACCTTC. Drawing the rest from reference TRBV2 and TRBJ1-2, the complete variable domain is EPEVTQTPSHQVTQMGQEVILRCVPISNHLYFYWYRQILGQKVEFLVSFYNNEISEKSEIFDDQFSVERPDGSNFTLKIRSTKLEDSAMYFCASSVGQGGYTFGSGTRLTVV.

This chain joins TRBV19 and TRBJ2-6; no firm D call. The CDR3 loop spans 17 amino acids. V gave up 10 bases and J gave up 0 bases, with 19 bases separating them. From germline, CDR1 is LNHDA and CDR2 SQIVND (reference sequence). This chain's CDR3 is CAISKGLGISGANVLTF. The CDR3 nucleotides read TGTGCCATTTCTAAGGGCCTAGGGATCTCTGGGGCCAACGTCCTGACTTTC.

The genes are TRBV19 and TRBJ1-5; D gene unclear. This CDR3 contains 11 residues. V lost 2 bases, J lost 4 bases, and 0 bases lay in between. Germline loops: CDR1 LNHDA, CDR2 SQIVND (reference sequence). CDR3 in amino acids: CASSINQPQHF. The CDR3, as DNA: TGTGCCAGTAGTATAAATCAGCCCCAGCATTTT.

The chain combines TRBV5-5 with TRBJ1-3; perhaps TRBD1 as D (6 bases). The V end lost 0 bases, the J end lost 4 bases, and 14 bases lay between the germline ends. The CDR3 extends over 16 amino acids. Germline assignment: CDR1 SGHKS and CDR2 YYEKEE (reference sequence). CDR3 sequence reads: CASSLGQGSPGNTIYF. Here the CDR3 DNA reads TGTGCCAGCAGCTTGGGGCAGGGGTCTCCAGGAAACACCATATATTTT.

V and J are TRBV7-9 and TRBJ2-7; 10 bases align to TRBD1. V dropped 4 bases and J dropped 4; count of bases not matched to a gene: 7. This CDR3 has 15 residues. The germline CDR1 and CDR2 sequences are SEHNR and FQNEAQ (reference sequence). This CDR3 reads CASSSGDRGGYEQYF. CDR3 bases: TGTGCCAGCAGCTCCGGGGACAGGGGAGGATACGAGCAGTACTTC.